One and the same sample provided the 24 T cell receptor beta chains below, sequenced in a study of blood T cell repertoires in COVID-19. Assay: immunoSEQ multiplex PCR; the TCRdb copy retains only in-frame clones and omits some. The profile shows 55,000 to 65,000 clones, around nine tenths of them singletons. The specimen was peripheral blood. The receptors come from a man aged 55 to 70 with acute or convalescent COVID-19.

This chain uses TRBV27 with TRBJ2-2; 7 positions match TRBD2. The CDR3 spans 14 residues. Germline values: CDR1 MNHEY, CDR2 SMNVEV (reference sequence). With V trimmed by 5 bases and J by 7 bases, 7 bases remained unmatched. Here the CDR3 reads CASSRLAARGELFF. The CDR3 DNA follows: TGTGCCAGCAGTAGGCTAGCGGCTCGCGGGGAGCTGTTTTTT.

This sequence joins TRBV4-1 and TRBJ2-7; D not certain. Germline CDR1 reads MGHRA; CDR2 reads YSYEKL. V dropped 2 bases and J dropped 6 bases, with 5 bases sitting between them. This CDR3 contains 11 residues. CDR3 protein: CASSQPGEQYF. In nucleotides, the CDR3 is TGCGCCAGCAGCCAACCGGGCGAGCAGTACTTC.

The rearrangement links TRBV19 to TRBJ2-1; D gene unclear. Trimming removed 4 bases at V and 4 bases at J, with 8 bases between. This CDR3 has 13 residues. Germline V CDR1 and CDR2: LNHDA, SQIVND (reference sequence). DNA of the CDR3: TGTGCCAGTAGTACGCAACTATACAATGAGCAGTTCTTC. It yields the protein CASSTQLYNEQFF.

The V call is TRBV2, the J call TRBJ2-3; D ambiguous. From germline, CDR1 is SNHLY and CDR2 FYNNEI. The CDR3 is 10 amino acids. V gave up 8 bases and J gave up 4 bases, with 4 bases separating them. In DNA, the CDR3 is TGTGCCAGCTCGGCAGATACGCAGTATTTT. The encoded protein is CASSADTQYF.

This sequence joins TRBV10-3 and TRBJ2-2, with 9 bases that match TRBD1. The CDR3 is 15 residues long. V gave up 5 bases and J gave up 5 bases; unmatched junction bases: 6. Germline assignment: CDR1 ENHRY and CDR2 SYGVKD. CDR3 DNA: TGTGCCATCAGTTCCGGGACAGGGTCGACCGGGGAGCTGTTTTTT. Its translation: CAISSGTGSTGELFF.

DNA of the CDR3: TGTGCCAGCAGCCAAGATAAGGGGGCTCGAAACACCATATATTTT. It translates to CASSQDKGARNTIYF. The rearrangement joins TRBV3-1 (or the pseudogene TRBV3-2) to TRBJ1-3, with 7 bases aligning to TRBD1. CDR1 and CDR2 (germline): LGHDT, YNNKEL (reference sequence). V was clipped by 0 bases and J by 5 bases; unmatched bases: 4. The CDR3 runs to 15 residues.

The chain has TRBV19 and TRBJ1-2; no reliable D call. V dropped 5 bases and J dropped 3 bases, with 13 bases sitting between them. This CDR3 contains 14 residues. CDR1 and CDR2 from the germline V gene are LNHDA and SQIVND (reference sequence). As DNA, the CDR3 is TGTGCCAGTAGTCAGGTGCCGGTACACTATGGCTACACCTTC. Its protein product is CASSQVPVHYGYTF.

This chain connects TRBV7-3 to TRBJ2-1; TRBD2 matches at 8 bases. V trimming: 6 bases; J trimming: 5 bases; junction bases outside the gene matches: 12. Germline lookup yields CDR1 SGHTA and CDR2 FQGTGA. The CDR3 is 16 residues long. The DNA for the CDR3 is TGTGCCAGCAGATCCTACGGGAGGGACATCAACAATGAGCAGTTCTTC. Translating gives CASRSYGRDINNEQFF. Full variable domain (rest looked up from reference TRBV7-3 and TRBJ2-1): GAGVSQTPSNKVTEKGKYVELRCDPISGHTALYWYRQSLGQGPEFLIYFQGTGAADDSGLPNDRFFAVRPEGSVSTLKIQRTERGDSAVYLCASRSYGRDINNEQFFGPGTRLTVL.

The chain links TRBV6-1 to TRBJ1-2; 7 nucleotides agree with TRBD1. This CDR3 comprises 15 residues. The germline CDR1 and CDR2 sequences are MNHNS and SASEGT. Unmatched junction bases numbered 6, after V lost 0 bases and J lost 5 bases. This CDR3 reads CASSEATGKGYGYTF. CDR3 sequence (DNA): TGTGCCAGCAGTGAAGCGACAGGGAAAGGGTATGGCTACACCTTC.

The CDR3 protein is CASIPADRALNTEAFF. CDR3 sequence (DNA): TGTGCCAGTATCCCTGCTGACAGGGCATTGAACACTGAAGCTTTCTTT. The chain combines TRBV19 with TRBJ1-1; 7 bases line up with TRBD1. Trimming cost V 7 bases and J 0 bases; bases outside gene matches: 11. Germline V CDR1 and CDR2: LNHDA, SQIVND (reference sequence). CDR3 size: 16 residues.

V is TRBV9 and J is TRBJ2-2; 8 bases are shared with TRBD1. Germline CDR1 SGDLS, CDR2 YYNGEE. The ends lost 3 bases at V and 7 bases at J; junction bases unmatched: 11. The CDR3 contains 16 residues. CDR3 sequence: CASSATTGVGNGELFF. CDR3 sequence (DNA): TGTGCCAGCAGCGCGACGACAGGGGTGGGGAACGGGGAGCTGTTTTTT.

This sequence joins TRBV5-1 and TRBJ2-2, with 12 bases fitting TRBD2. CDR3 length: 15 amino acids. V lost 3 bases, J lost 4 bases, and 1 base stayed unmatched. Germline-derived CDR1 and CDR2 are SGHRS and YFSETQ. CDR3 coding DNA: TGCGCCAGCAGCTGGGGACTAGCGGGCACCGGGGAGCTGTTTTTT. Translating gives CASSWGLAGTGELFF.

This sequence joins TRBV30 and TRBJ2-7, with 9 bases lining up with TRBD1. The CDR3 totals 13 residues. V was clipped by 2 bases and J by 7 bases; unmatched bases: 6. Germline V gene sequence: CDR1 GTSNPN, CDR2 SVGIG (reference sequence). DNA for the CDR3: TGTGCCTGGAGTCCCGGACAGGGGCTGGAGCAGTACTTC. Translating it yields CAWSPGQGLEQYF.

The CDR3 loop is CASSLQGGQPQHF. The CDR3 nucleotides read TGTGCCAGCAGCTTACAGGGGGGACAGCCCCAGCATTTT. V usage is TRBV5-8 and J usage is TRBJ1-5; 8 bases are a match to TRBD1. V lost 2 bases and J lost 7; bases outside the gene matches: 2. Per the germline V gene, CDR1 is SGHTS and CDR2 is YDEGEE. This CDR3 has 13 residues.

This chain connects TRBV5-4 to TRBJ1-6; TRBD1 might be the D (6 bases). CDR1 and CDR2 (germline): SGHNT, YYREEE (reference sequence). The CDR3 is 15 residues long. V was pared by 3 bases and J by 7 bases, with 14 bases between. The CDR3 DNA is TGTGCCAGCAGCTCCGGGGGCGGGGGCAATTCACCCCTCCACTTT. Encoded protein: CASSSGGGGNSPLHF.

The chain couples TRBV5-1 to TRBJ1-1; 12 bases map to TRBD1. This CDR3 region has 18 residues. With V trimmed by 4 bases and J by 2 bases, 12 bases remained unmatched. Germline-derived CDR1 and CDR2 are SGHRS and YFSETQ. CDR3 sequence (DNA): TGCGCCAGCAGCCACGGGTTACGGGACAGGGGGCAAAACACTGAAGCTTTCTTT. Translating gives CASSHGLRDRGQNTEAFF.

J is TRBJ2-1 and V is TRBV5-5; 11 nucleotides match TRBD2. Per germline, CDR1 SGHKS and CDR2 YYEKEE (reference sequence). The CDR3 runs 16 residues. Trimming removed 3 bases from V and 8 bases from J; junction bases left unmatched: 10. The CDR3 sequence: CASSSISGRVEDEQFF. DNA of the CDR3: TGTGCCAGCAGCTCGATTAGCGGGAGGGTGGAAGATGAGCAGTTCTTC.

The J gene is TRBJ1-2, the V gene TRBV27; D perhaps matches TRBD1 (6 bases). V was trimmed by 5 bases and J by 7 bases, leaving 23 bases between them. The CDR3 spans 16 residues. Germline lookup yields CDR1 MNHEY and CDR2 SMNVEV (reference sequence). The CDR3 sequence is CASSGIFGTPWAGYTF. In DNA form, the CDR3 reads TGTGCCAGCAGTGGAATATTCGGGACACCCTGGGCTGGCTACACCTTC.

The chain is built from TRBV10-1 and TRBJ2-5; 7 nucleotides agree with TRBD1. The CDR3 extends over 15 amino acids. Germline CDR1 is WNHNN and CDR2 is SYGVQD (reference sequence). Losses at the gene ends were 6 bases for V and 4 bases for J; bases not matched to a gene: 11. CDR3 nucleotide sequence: TGCGCCAGCAGCGTCCTCCAGGGGGAAAGAGAGACCCAGTACTTC. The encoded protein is CASSVLQGERETQYF.

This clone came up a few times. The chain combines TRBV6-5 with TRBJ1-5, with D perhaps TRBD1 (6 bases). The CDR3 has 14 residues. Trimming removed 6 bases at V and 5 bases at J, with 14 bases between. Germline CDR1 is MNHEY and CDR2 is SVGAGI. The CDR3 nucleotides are TGTGCCAGCAGAACGACGACAGGCTATCAGCCCCAGCATTTT. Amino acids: CASRTTTGYQPQHF.

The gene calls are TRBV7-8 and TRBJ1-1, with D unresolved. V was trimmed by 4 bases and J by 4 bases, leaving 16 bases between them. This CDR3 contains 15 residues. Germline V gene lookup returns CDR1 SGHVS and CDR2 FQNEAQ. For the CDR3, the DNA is TGTGCCAGCAGCTCCCCGGGAGGAACTAGCACTGAAGCTTTCTTT. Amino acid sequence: CASSSPGGTSTEAFF.

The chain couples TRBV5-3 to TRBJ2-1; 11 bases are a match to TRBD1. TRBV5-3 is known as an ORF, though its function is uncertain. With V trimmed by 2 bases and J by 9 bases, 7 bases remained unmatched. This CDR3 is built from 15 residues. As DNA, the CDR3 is TGTGCCAGAAGCTTCCGGGACAGGGGGGAGATTGAGCAGTTCTTC. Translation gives CARSFRDRGEIEQFF.

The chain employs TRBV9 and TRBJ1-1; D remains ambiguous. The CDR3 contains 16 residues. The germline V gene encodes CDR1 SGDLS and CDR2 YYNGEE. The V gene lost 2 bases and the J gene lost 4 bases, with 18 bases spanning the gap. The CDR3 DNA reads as TGTGCCAGCAGCGTGGCCTCTTCCACGCCCGTCACTGAAGCTTTCTTT. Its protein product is CASSVASSTPVTEAFF.

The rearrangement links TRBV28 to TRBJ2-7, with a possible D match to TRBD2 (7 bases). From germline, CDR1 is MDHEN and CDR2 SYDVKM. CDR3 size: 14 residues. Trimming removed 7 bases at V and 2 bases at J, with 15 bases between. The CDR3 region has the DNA TGTGCCAGCACCACTAGGGGGGGGACCTACGAGCAGTACTTC. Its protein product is CASTTRGGTYEQYF.